Listed below are T cell receptor beta chains from one sample, sequenced in a study of blood T cell repertoires in COVID-19. TCRdb's table, derived via immunoSEQ multiplex PCR, lists solely in-frame clones and lacks some. The sample records around 360,000 clones, 87% being singletons. Sequencing input: peripheral blood. The receptor source for this set is a woman aged 30 to 39 with COVID-19, enrolled during active disease. CDR3s include the opening cysteine and the closing phenylalanine or tryptophan. A D gene is named only where the DNA matches it firmly. Clone sizes are given selectively: once, few, many, or a class where the clone is expanded.

>-|TRBJ2-5|-|TRBV9
TGTGCCAGCAGCGTAGATCCGAGATCGGAGACCCAGTACTTC
CASSVDPRSETQYF
>few|TRBJ1-1|-|TRBV2
TGTGCCAGCAGCGGGGAGCTATTTGGGAAAGCTTTCTTT
CASSGELFGKAFF
>-|TRBJ2-3|-|TRBV10-3
TGTGCCATCGGGGCAGGGCCAGATACGCAGTATTTT
CAIGAGPDTQYF
>few|TRBJ1-6|-|TRBV6-5
TGTGCCAGCAGCGACAGTCTCCCACCCCTCCACTTT
CASSDSLPPLHF
>-|TRBJ2-3|-|TRBV3-1/TRBV3-2
TGTGCCAGCAGCCAAGGCGGAGATACGCAGTATTTT
CASSQGGDTQYF
>-|TRBJ2-5|-|TRBV30
TGTGCCTGGAGTGTACAAATGGAGACCCAGTACTTC
CAWSVQMETQYF
>-|TRBJ2-5|-|TRBV2
TGTGCCGGCAACCGGGAGATCCAAGAGACCCAGTACTTC
CAGNREIQETQYF
>-|TRBJ2-7|TRBD2|TRBV6-1
TGTGCCAGCAGTGAGAGCGGGAGAACCTACGAGCAGTACTTC
CASSESGRTYEQYF
>-|TRBJ1-1|-|TRBV6-2/TRBV6-3
TGTGCCAGCAGCCGAAGGGGTAGGGGCACTGAAGCTTTCTTT
CASSRRGRGTEAFF
>few|TRBJ1-1|-|TRBV4-1
TGCGCCAGCAACAACAGGGTCGGTACTGAAGCTTTCTTT
CASNNRVGTEAFF
>-|TRBJ1-1|TRBD1|TRBV28
TGTGCCAGCAGTTTACCAGGGGGGACTGAAGCTTTCTTT
CASSLPGGTEAFF
>-|TRBJ2-3|-|TRBV7-6
TGTGCCAGCAGCCCCCAGGTGGGGGGTTTAGGCACAGATACGCAGTATTTT
CASSPQVGGLGTDTQYF
>-|TRBJ1-1|-|TRBV19
TGTGCCAGTACCCTCACCCTCGTGACAATATGGACTGAAGCTTTCTTT
CASTLTLVTIWTEAFF
>few|TRBJ2-2|-|TRBV5-4
TGTGCCAGCAGCCTGCCGGGACACCGGGCGAACACCGGGGAGCTGTTTTTT
CASSLPGHRANTGELFF
>-|TRBJ1-2|-|TRBV7-2
TGTGCCAGCAGCTTAGTACAGGGCAATAATGGCTACACCTTC
CASSLVQGNNGYTF
>-|TRBJ2-3|TRBD2|TRBV5-5
TGTGCCAGCAGCTTTGGCTCTAGCGGGAGAGATACGCAGTATTTT
CASSFGSSGRDTQYF
>-|TRBJ2-1|-|TRBV5-6
TGTGCCAGCAGCTTCGGGTATGAGCAGTTCTTC
CASSFGYEQFF
>-|TRBJ2-1|TRBD2|TRBV6-5
TGTGCCAGCAGCCTAAGCGGACTAGCGGGAGGAGAGCAGTTCTTC
CASSLSGLAGGEQFF
>once|TRBJ2-5|TRBD2|TRBV27
TGTGCCAGCACCCCTGGCACTAGCGGGAGACAGACCCAGTACTTC
CASTPGTSGRQTQYF
>-|TRBJ2-7|-|TRBV6-5
TGTGCCAGCAGGGAGACAGGGAGGATATACGAGCAGTACTTC
CASRETGRIYEQYF
>-|TRBJ1-2|TRBD1|TRBV15
TGTGCCACCGGGACCGGGACAGGGACCTATGGCTACACCTTC
CATGTGTGTYGYTF
>-|TRBJ2-7|-|TRBV13
TGTGCCAGCAGTAGCATAGACTACGAGCAGTACTTC
CASSSIDYEQYF
>-|TRBJ2-1|-|TRBV24-1
TGTGCCACCAGTGTGAGCGATGAGCAGTTCTTC
CATSVSDEQFF
>-|TRBJ2-7|-|TRBV10-3
TGTGCCATCGGACAGCGGGACGTGAGTTACGAGCAGTACTTC
CAIGQRDVSYEQYF
>-|TRBJ2-1|TRBD2|TRBV7-6
TGTGCCAGCAGCATGGCCGTAGCGGGGGAGCAGTTCTTC
CASSMAVAGEQFF
>-|TRBJ2-1|-|TRBV4-1
TGCGCCAGCAGCCAAGGACGGCGGGCCTCCCACAATGAGCAGTTCTTC
CASSQGRRASHNEQFF
>-|TRBJ2-2|-|TRBV7-2
TGTGCCAGCAGCTCACGGGAGATGGACACCGGGGAGCTGTTTTTT
CASSSREMDTGELFF
>-|TRBJ2-7|TRBD2|TRBV18
TGTGCCAGCTCACCACAGGCGAGCGGGGGGCTCTACGAGCAGTACTTC
CASSPQASGGLYEQYF
>-|TRBJ2-2|TRBD2|TRBV5-4
TGTGCCAGCAGCTCAGGACTAGCGGGAGGCCGCACCGGGGAGCTGTTTTTT
CASSSGLAGGRTGELFF
>-|TRBJ1-4|TRBD1|TRBV2
TGTGCCAGCCGGACAGGGGGCCGAGAAAAACTGTTTTTT
CASRTGGREKLFF
>-|TRBJ2-1|TRBD2|TRBV2
TGTGCCAGCAGTCGGCTAGCGGGGGACAATGAGCAGTTCTTC
CASSRLAGDNEQFF
>-|TRBJ2-1|TRBD1|TRBV19
TGTGCCAGTATCAATTGGGGCGGGACAGGGACAAGAGAGCAGTTCTTC
CASINWGGTGTREQFF
>-|TRBJ2-7|TRBD2|TRBV7-8
TGTGCCAGCAGTAAAGTCACTAGCGGGAGATACGAGCAGTACTTC
CASSKVTSGRYEQYF
>-|TRBJ2-1|TRBD2|TRBV30
TGTGCCTGGAGTAGGGAGGGTGAGCAGTTCTTC
CAWSREGEQFF
>-|TRBJ2-1|-|TRBV6-5
TGTGCCAGCAGTTACGGCCGGGGGGCGACAAATGAGCAGTTCTTC
CASSYGRGATNEQFF
>-|TRBJ2-7|-|TRBV6-1
TGTGCCAGCAGTGATACAGGTCCCTACGAGCAGTACTTC
CASSDTGPYEQYF
>-|TRBJ2-7|TRBD2|TRBV6-5
TGTGCCAGCAGCCAAATAGCGGGAGGTTCCTACGAGCAGTACTTC
CASSQIAGGSYEQYF
>-|TRBJ2-1|TRBD1|TRBV3-1/TRBV3-2
TGTGCCAGCAGCCAAGATCTTCGACAGGGCCAGTTCTTC
CASSQDLRQGQFF
>-|TRBJ2-1|-|TRBV6-5
TGTGCCAGCAGTCCGTCCCTTTACAATGAGCAGTTCTTC
CASSPSLYNEQFF
>-|TRBJ2-2|TRBD2|TRBV11-2
TGTGCCAGCAGGTCAAGCGGGAGCGGGGAGCTGTTTTTT
CASRSSGSGELFF